One sample yielded the 26 T cell receptor beta chains listed below, sequenced in a study of blood T cell repertoires in COVID-19. Sequenced by immunoSEQ multiplex PCR; TCRdb stores in-frame clones only, minus some. The sample gives under 150,000 clones, approximately 86% of which show up once; less than 2.5% is in the top ten. The sequenced material came from PBMCs or T cells enriched from blood (not recorded which). These receptor sequences come from a woman between 50 and 59 years old who had recovered from COVID-19.

This sequence joins TRBV5-4 and TRBJ1-1; D ambiguous. Germline V gives CDR1 SGHNT, CDR2 YYREEE (reference sequence). V gave up 4 bases and J gave up 5 bases, with 18 bases separating them. The CDR3 loop spans 15 amino acids. In DNA form, the CDR3 reads TGTGCCAGCAGCGCCCCGAGGGCTAAGGAGACTGAAGCTTTCTTT. It specifies CASSAPRAKETEAFF.

V is TRBV7-9 and J is TRBJ2-7; 7 bases are shared with TRBD1. The J segment lost 0 bases and the V segment lost 5 bases, leaving 7 bases of the junction unmatched. Germline CDR1 SEHNR, CDR2 FQNEAQ (reference sequence). The CDR3 totals 15 residues. In DNA, the CDR3 is TGTGCCAGCAGCATATCACAGGGGAACTCCTACGAGCAGTACTTC. Its translation is CASSISQGNSYEQYF. Full variable domain (missing parts from reference TRBV7-9 and TRBJ2-7): DTGVSQNPRHKITKRGQNVTFRCDPISEHNRLYWYRQTLGQGPEFLTYFQNEAQLEKSRLLSDRFSAERPKGSFSTLEIQRTEQGDSAMYLCASSISQGNSYEQYFGPGTRLTVT.

The rearrangement uses TRBV5-1 and TRBJ2-2; TRBD1 matches 8 bases. The V gene's germline CDR1 is SGHRS and CDR2 YFSETQ. The J segment lost 5 bases and the V segment lost 0 bases, leaving 9 bases of the junction unmatched. This CDR3 has 17 amino acids. Here the CDR3 reads CASSLEPRDRRTGELFF. DNA for the CDR3: TGCGCCAGCAGCTTGGAACCTCGGGACAGGCGGACCGGGGAGCTGTTTTTT.

V and J are TRBV6-5 and TRBJ2-7, with 7 nucleotides matching TRBD1. Trimming removed 0 bases from V and 2 bases from J; junction bases left unmatched: 7. CDR3 length: 16 residues. Germline V gene sequence: CDR1 MNHEY, CDR2 SVGAGI. For the CDR3, the DNA is TGTGCCAGCAGTTACTCGGCCCAGGGGGAGACCTACGAGCAGTACTTC. Translated, it gives CASSYSAQGETYEQYF.

The chain links TRBV27 to TRBJ2-1, with a tentative D call TRBD2 (6 bases). CDR3 length: 16 amino acids. CDR1 and CDR2 from the germline V gene are MNHEY and SMNVEV (reference sequence). The ends were cut back, 5 bases at V and 7 bases at J, with 21 bases in the middle. The CDR3 is CASSTLTGTGANEQFF. CDR3 DNA sequence: TGTGCCAGCAGTACCCTGACCGGGACGGGAGCGAATGAGCAGTTCTTC.

The rearrangement links TRBV6-8 to TRBJ1-6; D is undetermined. The V and J ends lost 10 bases and 4 bases respectively, with 20 bases between them. The CDR3 is 16 residues long. Germline loops: CDR1 MNHGY, CDR2 SAAAGT. The CDR3 DNA reads TGTGCCACTAGGCGGGGATTTCCCCCTTATAATTCACCCCTCCACTTT. Translated, it gives CATRRGFPPYNSPLHF.

J is TRBJ2-7 and V is TRBV23-1, with D perhaps matching TRBD1 (5 bases). TRBV23-1 is labeled an ORF, and its function is uncertain. The CDR3 spans 17 residues. With 4 bases removed from V and 0 bases from J, the gap between germline ends came to 19 bases. The CDR3 is CASSRQAGRDPSYEQYF. In DNA form, the CDR3 reads TGCGCCAGCAGTCGGCAAGCCGGCAGGGATCCCTCCTACGAGCAGTACTTC.

The V gene is TRBV20-1, the J gene TRBJ2-5; maybe TRBD1 (6 bases). Trimming removed 3 bases from V and 4 bases from J, with 21 bases in between. CDR1 and CDR2 (germline): DFQATT, SNEGSKA (reference sequence). This CDR3 has 16 amino acids. In DNA form, the CDR3 reads TGCAGTGCTAGTACCGGGACAATGAGGGGTGGAGAGACCCAGTACTTC. Residues: CSASTGTMRGGETQYF.

The chain has TRBV6-1 and TRBJ2-1; 9 bases align to TRBD1. Germline V gives CDR1 MNHNS, CDR2 SASEGT. CDR3 length: 15 residues. The ends lost 1 base at V and 8 bases at J; junction bases unmatched: 6. The CDR3 is CASSEVDRGWDEQFF. CDR3 nucleotide sequence: TGTGCCAGCAGTGAAGTGGACAGGGGCTGGGATGAGCAGTTCTTC.

This clone appeared a few times. The chain recombines TRBV11-2 with TRBJ1-1; 7 nucleotides line up with TRBD1. Germline V CDR1 and CDR2: SGHAT, FQNNGV. The CDR3 covers 13 residues. Unmatched junction bases numbered 7, after V lost 5 bases and J lost 7 bases. In DNA, the CDR3 is TGTGCCAGCAGCCAGGGACAGCGGGTTGAAGCTTTCTTT. This sequence encodes CASSQGQRVEAFF.

The chain links TRBV9 to TRBJ2-7; D perhaps matches TRBD1 (6 bases). Trimming removed 2 bases from V and 3 bases from J, with 12 bases in between. The CDR3 sequence is 14 residues long. CDR1 is SGDLS, CDR2 YYNGEE, per germline. CDR3: CASSVATGNYEQYF. The CDR3 coding sequence is TGTGCCAGCAGCGTTGCAACAGGGAACTACGAGCAGTACTTC. The whole variable domain, remainder taken from reference TRBV9 and TRBJ2-7, is DSGVTQTPKHLITATGQRVTLRCSPRSGDLSVYWYQQSLDQGLQFLIQYYNGEERAKGNILERFSAQQFPDLHSELNLSSLELGDSALYFCASSVATGNYEQYFGPGTRLTVT.

The chain carries TRBV7-8 and TRBJ1-1; D gene unclear. The germline V gene has CDR1 SGHVS and CDR2 FQNEAQ. V was pared by 1 base and J by 1 base, with 7 bases between. The CDR3 has 14 residues. The CDR3 loop is CASSLEPGNTEAFF. The DNA of the CDR3 is TGTGCCAGCAGCTTAGAGCCAGGGAACACTGAAGCTTTCTTT.

The chain has TRBV7-6 and TRBJ2-1; weak D call: TRBD2 (6 bases). Trimming cost V 7 bases and J 2 bases, with 18 bases left between them. Per germline, CDR1 SGHVS and CDR2 FNYEAQ. The CDR3 is 16 amino acids. In DNA form, the CDR3 reads TGTGCCAGCACCACCCTTCCGGGACTCCCCTACAATGAGCAGTTCTTC. Amino acid sequence: CASTTLPGLPYNEQFF.

This clone was recorded a few times. The chain uses TRBV3-1 (or the pseudogene TRBV3-2) and TRBJ2-3; D may be TRBD2 (5 bases). Germline CDR1 reads LGHDT; CDR2 reads YNNKEL (reference sequence). This CDR3 region has 15 residues. V lost 2 bases to trimming and J lost 6 bases, with 15 bases between them. CDR3: CASSQSSTRGDTQYF. As DNA, the CDR3 is TGTGCCAGCAGCCAAAGTTCTACCCGGGGTGATACGCAGTATTTT.

DNA for the CDR3: TGTGCCAGCAGCTCAGCCGGGACAGGGAGGAGCGGCTACACCTTC. It codes for CASSSAGTGRSGYTF. The genes are TRBV11-2 and TRBJ1-2, with 9 bases matching TRBD1. The CDR3 loop spans 15 amino acids. Germline values: CDR1 SGHAT, CDR2 FQNNGV. J lost 8 bases, V lost 4 bases, and 11 bases had no gene match.

The chain has TRBV9 and TRBJ2-3, with D possibly matching TRBD2 (7 bases). The CDR3 is 15 residues long. Germline V gene sequence: CDR1 SGDLS, CDR2 YYNGEE. The V end lost 3 bases, the J end lost 0 bases, and 11 bases lay between the germline ends. CDR3 in amino acids: CASSEGGASTDTQYF. The CDR3 DNA reads TGTGCCAGCAGCGAAGGGGGGGCTAGCACAGATACGCAGTATTTT.

The chain combines TRBV5-1 with TRBJ1-3; 7 bases fit TRBD1. CDR3 length equals 17 residues. The germline gives CDR1 SGHRS, CDR2 YFSETQ. V gave up 0 bases and J gave up 5 bases; unmatched junction bases: 11. In DNA, the CDR3 is TGCGCCAGCAGCTTGGGACAGGGCACCCTGGCTAGAAACACCATATATTTT. Translated, it gives CASSLGQGTLARNTIYF.

The rearrangement joins TRBV7-9 to TRBJ2-1; TRBD2 matches 10 bases. This CDR3 comprises 16 residues. CDR1 and CDR2 from the germline V gene are SEHNR and FQNEAQ (reference sequence). V lost 1 base, J lost 4 bases, and 4 bases stayed unmatched. The chain's CDR3 is CASSLDKRGGYNEQFF. The CDR3 DNA sequence: TGTGCCAGCAGCTTAGATAAGCGGGGGGGATACAATGAGCAGTTCTTC.

The V call is TRBV3-1 (or the pseudogene TRBV3-2), the J call TRBJ2-5; TRBD2 matches 8 bases. Germline trimming cut 4 bases from V and 2 bases from J; bases unmatched to any gene: 12. CDR3 length equals 17 residues. Germline V gene lookup returns CDR1 LGHDT and CDR2 YNNKEL (reference sequence). CDR3 nucleotides: TGTGCCAGCAGCCCGGAATGGGGCGGGGGGCTACAAGAGACCCAGTACTTC. Translation: CASSPEWGGGLQETQYF.

The genes are TRBV12-3 or TRBV12-4 and TRBJ2-7; D unresolved. V was cut by 5 bases and J by 2 bases, with 7 bases left in between. The CDR3 contains 12 residues. The CDR3 is CASSPAAYEQYF. The CDR3 coding sequence is TGTGCCAGCAGTCCCGCGGCCTACGAGCAGTACTTC.

This clone occurred once. J is TRBJ1-6 and V is TRBV5-1, with 7 bases that match TRBD1. From germline, CDR1 is SGHRS and CDR2 YFSETQ. J lost 10 bases, V lost 0 bases, and 7 bases had no gene match. This CDR3 contains 15 residues. CDR3 bases: TGCGCCAGCAGCTTGGACACAGGGGAGGTATCACCCCTCCACTTT. Translating it yields CASSLDTGEVSPLHF.

V gene TRBV6-2 or TRBV6-3 combines with J gene TRBJ2-5; 9 bases line up with TRBD2. The CDR3 is 15 residues long. From germline, CDR1 is MNHEY and CDR2 SVGEGT. Losses at the gene ends were 6 bases for V and 2 bases for J; bases not matched to a gene: 7. CDR3 protein: CASSSPGLAQETQYF. Written as DNA, the CDR3 is TGTGCCAGCAGCTCCCCGGGACTAGCTCAAGAGACCCAGTACTTC.

The chain joins TRBV6-1 to TRBJ1-5, with D possibly being TRBD1 (5 bases). Trimming removed 0 bases from V and 9 bases from J, with 9 bases in between. This CDR3 comprises 13 residues. Germline V gene sequence: CDR1 MNHNS, CDR2 SASEGT. The CDR3 nucleotides read TGTGCCAGCAGTGAAGCAGGGGATGCGCCCCAGCATTTT. Translating gives CASSEAGDAPQHF.

The chain employs TRBV9 and TRBJ2-3; D is possibly TRBD1 (6 bases). The V and J ends lost 7 bases and 1 base respectively, with 7 bases between them. Germline V lookup: CDR1 SGDLS, CDR2 YYNGEE. This CDR3 spans 12 amino acids. As DNA, the CDR3 is TGTGCCAGCGAGGGGGGCACAGATACGCAGTATTTT. This sequence encodes CASEGGTDTQYF.

This chain connects TRBV6-5 to TRBJ2-2; D possibly corresponds to TRBD1 (6 bases). The CDR3 totals 16 residues. V dropped 0 bases and J dropped 4 bases, with 12 bases sitting between them. Germline CDR1 reads MNHEY; CDR2 reads SVGAGI. The CDR3 region is CASSYSAGAGTGELFF. CDR3 DNA: TGTGCCAGCAGTTACTCGGCAGGGGCAGGCACCGGGGAGCTGTTTTTT.

The genes are TRBV21-1 and TRBJ2-1; no DNA check was done on the table's D call, TRBD1. TRBV21-1 is reported as a pseudogene. CDR3 size: 14 residues. The CDR3 nucleotides are TGTGCCAGCACCACAGAGACCACCTACAATGAGCAGTTCTTC. Translation: CASTTETTYNEQFF.